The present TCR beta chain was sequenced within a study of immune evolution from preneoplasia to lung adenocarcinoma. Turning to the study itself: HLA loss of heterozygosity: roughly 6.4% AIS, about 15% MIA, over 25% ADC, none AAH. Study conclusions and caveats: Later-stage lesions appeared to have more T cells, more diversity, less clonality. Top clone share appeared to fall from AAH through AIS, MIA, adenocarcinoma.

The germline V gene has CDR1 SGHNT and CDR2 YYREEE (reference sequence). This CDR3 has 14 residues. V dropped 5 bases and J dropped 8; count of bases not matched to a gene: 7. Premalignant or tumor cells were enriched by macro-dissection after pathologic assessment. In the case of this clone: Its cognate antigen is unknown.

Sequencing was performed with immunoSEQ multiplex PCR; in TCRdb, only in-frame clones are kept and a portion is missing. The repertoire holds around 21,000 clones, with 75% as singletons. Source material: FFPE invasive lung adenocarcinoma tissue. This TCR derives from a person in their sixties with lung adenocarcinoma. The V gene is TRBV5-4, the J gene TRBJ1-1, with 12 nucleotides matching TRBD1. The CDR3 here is CASRWGQGAGEAFF. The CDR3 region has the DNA TGTGCCAGCAGATGGGGACAGGGGGCAGGAGAAGCTTTCTTT.